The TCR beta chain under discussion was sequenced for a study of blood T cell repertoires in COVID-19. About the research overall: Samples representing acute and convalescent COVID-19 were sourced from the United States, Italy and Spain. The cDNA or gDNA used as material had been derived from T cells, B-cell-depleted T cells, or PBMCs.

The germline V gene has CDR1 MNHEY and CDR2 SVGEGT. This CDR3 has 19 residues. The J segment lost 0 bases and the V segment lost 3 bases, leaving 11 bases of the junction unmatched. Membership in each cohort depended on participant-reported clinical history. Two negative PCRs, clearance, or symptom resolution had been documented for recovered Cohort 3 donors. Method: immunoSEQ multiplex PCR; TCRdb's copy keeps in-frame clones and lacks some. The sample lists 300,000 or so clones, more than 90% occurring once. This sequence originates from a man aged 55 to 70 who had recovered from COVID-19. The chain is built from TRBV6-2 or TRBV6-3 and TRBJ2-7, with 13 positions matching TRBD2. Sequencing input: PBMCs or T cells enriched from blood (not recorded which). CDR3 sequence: CASSYRATGLAGLSYEQYF. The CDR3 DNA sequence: TGTGCCAGCAGTTATCGCGCAACGGGACTAGCGGGGCTCTCCTACGAGCAGTACTTC.